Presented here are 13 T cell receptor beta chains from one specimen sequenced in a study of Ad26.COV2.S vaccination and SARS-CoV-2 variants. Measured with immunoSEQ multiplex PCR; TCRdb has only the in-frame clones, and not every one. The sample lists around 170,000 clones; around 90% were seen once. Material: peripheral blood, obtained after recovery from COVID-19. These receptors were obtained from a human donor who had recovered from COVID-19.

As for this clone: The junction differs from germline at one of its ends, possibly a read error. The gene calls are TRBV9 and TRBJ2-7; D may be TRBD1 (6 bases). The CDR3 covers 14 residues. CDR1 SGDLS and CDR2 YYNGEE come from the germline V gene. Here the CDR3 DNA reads TGCGCTCTCTTAGTGGGGGCAGGGAGCTACGAGCAGTACTTC. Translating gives CALLVGAGSYEQYF.

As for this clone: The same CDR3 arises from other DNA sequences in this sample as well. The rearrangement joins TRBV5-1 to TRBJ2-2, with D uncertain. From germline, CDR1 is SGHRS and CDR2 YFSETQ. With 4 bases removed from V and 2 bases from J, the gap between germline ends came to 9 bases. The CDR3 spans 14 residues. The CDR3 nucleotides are TGCGCCAGCAGCCCTGACCCAAACACCGGGGAGCTGTTTTTT. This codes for CASSPDPNTGELFF.

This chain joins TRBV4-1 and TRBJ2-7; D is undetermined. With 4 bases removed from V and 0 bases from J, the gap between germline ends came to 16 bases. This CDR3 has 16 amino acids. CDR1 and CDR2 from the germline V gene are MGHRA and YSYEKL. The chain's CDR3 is CASSPSLGPSSYEQYF. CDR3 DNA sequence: TGCGCCAGCAGCCCTTCTCTTGGGCCGAGCTCCTACGAGCAGTACTTC.

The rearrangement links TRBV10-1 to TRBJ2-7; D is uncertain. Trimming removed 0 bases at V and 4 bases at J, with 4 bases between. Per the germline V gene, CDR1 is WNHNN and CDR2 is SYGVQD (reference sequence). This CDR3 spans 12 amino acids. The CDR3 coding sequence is TGCGCCAGCAGTGAGTCGACTTACGAGCAGTACTTC. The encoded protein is CASSESTYEQYF.

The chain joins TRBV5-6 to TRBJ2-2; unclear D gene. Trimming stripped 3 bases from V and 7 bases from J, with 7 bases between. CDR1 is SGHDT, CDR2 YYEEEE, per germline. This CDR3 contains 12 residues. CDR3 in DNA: TGTGCCAGCAGCTGGGGAATCGGGGAGCTGTTTTTT. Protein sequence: CASSWGIGELFF.

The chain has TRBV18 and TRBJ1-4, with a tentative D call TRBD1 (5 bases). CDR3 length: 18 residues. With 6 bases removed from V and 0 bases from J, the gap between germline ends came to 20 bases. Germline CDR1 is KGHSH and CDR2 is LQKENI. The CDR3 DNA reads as TGTGCCAGCTCCCTAAGACAGCCGAGACTGACAACTAATGAAAAACTGTTTTTT. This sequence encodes CASSLRQPRLTTNEKLFF.

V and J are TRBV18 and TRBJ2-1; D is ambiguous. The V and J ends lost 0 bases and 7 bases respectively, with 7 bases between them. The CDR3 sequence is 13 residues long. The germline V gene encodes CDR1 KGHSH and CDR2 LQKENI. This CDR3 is CASSPPENNEQFF. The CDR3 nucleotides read TGTGCCAGCTCACCACCGGAGAATAATGAGCAGTTCTTC.

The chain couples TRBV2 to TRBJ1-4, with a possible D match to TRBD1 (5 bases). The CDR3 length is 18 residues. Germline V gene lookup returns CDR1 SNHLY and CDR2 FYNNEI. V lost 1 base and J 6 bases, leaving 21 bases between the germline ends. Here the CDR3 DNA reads TGTGCCAGCAGTGAAGATTGGCAGCGAGAAGGGACCGATGAAAAACTGTTTTTT. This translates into CASSEDWQREGTDEKLFF.

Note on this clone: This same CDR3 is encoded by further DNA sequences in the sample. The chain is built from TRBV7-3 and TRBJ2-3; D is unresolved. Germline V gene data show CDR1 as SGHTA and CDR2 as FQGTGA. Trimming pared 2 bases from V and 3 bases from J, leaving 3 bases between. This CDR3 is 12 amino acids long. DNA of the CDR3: TGTGCCAGCAGCTTATCTACAGATACGCAGTATTTT. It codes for CASSLSTDTQYF.

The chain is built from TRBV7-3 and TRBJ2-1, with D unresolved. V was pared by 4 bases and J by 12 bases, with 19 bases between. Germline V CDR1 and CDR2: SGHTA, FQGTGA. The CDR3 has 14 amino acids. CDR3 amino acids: CASSSSPNAVSQFF. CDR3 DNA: TGTGCCAGCAGCTCCTCTCCTAACGCGGTCTCGCAGTTCTTC.

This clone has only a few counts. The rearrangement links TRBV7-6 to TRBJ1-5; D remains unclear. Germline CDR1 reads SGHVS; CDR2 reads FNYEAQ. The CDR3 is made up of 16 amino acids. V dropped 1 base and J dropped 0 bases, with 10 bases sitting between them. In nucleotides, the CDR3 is TGTGCCAGCAGCTTAGTTGCAGGCCATAGCAATCAGCCCCAGCATTTT. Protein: CASSLVAGHSNQPQHF.

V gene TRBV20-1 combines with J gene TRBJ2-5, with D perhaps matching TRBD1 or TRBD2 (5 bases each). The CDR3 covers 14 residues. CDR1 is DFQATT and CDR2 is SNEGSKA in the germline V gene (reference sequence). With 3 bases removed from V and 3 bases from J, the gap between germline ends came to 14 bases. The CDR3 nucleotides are TGCAGTGCTAGTCCTGGGGGACCGAAAGAGACCCAGTACTTC. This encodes CSASPGGPKETQYF.

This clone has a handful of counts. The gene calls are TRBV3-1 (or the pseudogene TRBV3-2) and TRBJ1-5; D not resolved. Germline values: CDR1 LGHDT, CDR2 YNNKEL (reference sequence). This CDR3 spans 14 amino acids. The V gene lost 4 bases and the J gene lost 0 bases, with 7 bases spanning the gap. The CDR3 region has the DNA TGTGCCAGCAGCCCAACAGTTAGCAATCAGCCCCAGCATTTT. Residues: CASSPTVSNQPQHF.